The following is a T cell receptor (beta chain) sequence with its context. This entry belongs to a study of T cells in narcolepsy. Method: immunoSEQ multiplex PCR; TCRdb's copy keeps in-frame clones and lacks some. The sample holds over 30,000 clones, around 85% seen once. Trimming removed 9 bases from V and 1 base from J, with 9 bases in between. Per the germline V gene, CDR1 is SNHLY and CDR2 is FYNNEI. The CDR3 covers 13 residues. The receptor comes from a human donor with narcolepsy. The sample was CD45RA- memory CD4+ T cells from PBMCs. The gene calls are TRBV2 and TRBJ1-4; unclear D gene. CDR3 sequence: CASSKETNEKLFF. CDR3 DNA: TGTGCCAGTTCTAAGGAAACTAATGAAAAACTGTTTTTT.